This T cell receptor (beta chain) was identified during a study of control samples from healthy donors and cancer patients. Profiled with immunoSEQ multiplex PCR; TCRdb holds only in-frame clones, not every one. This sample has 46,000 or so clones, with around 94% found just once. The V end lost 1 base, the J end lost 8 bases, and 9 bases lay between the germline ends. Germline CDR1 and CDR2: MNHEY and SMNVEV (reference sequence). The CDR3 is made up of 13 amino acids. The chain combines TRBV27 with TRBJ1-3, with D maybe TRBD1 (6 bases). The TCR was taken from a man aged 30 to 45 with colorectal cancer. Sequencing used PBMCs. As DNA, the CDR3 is TGTGCCAGCAGTTTATTGGGGGGCGACACCATATATTTT. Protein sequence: CASSLLGGDTIYF.